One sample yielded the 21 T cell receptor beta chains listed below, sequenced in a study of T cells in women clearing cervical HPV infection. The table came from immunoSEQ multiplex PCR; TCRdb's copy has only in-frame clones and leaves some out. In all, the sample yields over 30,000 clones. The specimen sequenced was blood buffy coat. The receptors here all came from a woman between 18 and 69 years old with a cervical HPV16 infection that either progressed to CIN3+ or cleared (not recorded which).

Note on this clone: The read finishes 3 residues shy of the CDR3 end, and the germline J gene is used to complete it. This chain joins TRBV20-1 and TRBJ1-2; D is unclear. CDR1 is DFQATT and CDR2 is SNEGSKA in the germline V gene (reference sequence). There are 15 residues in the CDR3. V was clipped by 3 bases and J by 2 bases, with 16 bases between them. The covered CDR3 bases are TGCAGTGCTAGTGAATCAGGAGGTGGCAACTATGGC. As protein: CSASESGGGNYG. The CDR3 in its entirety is CSASESGGGNYGYTF.

The CDR3: CSVAQGTEAFF. The sequenced part of the CDR3 DNA is TGCAGCGTTGCACAGGGCACTGAA. The rearrangement uses TRBV29-1 and TRBJ1-1, with a weak D call TRBD1 (6 bases). The CDR3 end is not reached by the read, which stops 3 residues before it; the germline J gene fills it in. The CDR3 contains 11 residues. CDR1 and CDR2 from the germline V gene are SQVTM and ANQGSEA. The V end lost 4 bases, the J end lost 4 bases, and 7 bases lay between the germline ends.

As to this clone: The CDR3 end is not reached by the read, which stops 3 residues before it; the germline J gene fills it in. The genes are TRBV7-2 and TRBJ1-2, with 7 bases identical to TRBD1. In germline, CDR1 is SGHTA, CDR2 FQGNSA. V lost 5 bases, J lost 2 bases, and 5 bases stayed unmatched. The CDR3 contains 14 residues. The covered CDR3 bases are TGTGCCAGCAGCCCCCGACAGGGAAACTATGGC. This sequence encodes CASSPRQGNYG. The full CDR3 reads CASSPRQGNYGYTF.

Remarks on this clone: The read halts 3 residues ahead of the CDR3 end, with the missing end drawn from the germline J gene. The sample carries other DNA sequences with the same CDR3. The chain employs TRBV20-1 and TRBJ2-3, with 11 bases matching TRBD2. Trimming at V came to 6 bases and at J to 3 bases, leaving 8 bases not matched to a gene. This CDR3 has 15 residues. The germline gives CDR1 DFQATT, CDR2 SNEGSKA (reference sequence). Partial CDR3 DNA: TGCAGTGCCCCGCCCCTAGCGGGGGGTACAGATACG. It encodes CSAPPLAGGTDT. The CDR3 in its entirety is CSAPPLAGGTDTQYF.

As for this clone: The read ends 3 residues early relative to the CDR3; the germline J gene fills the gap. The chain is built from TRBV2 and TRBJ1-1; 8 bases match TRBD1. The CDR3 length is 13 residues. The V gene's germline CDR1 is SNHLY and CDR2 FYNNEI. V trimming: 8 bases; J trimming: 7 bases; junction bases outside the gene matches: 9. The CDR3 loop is CASRGQGMGEAFF. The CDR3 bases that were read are TGTGCCAGCCGAGGACAGGGAATGGGTGAA.

The CDR3 bases that were read are TGTGCCAGCAGCACCTCCGGTCGACAGGCTGTGGGC. This gives the protein CASSTSGRQAVG. The CDR3 as a whole reads CASSTSGRQAVGYTF. The gene calls are TRBV7-9 and TRBJ1-2, with a tentative D call TRBD1 (6 bases). The read finishes 3 residues shy of the CDR3 end, and the germline J gene is used to complete it. The germline CDR1 and CDR2 sequences are SEHNR and FQNEAQ (reference sequence). This CDR3 is 15 amino acids long.

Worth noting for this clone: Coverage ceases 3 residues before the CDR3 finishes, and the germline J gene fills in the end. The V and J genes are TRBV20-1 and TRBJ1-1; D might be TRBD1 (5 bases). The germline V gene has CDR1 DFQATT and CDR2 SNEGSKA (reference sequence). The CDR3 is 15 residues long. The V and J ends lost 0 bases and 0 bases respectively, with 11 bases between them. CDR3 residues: CSARDRGGMNTEAFF. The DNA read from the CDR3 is TGCAGTGCTAGAGATCGCGGGGGGATGAACACTGAA.

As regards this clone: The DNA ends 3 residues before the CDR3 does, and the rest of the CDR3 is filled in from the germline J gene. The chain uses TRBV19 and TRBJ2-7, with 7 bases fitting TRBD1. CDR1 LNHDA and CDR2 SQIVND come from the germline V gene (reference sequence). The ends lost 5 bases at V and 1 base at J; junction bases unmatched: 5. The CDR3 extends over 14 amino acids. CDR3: CASSPSTGSYEQYF. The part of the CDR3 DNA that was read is TGTGCCAGTAGTCCCTCGACAGGGTCCTACGAG.

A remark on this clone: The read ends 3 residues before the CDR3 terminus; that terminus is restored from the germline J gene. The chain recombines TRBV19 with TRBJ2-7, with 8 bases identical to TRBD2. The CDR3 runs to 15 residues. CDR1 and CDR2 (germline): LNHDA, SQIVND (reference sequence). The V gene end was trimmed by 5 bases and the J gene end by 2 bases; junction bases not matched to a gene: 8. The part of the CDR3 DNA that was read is TGTGCCAGTAGTCTGAGAGGCGGGGGGACCTACGAG. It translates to CASSLRGGGTYE. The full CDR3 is CASSLRGGGTYEQYF.

This CDR3 reads CASSLAGTGDTGELFF. The sequenced part of the CDR3 DNA is TGCGCCAGCAGCTTGGCCGGGACAGGGGACACCGGGGAG. The V gene is TRBV5-1, the J gene TRBJ2-2, with 10 bases that match TRBD1. The observed sequence ends 3 residues before the CDR3 terminus, with the missing tail filled in from the germline J gene. This CDR3 contains 16 residues. With 0 bases clipped from V and 3 bases from J, the junction kept 2 bases outside the gene matches. Germline CDR1 and CDR2: SGHRS and YFSETQ. The full variable domain, in which reference TRBV5-1 and TRBJ2-2 provide the parts outside the CDR3, is KAGVTQTPRYLIKTRGQQVTLSCSPISGHRSVSWYQQTPGQGLQFLFEYFSETQRNKGNFPGRFSGRQFSNSRSEMNVSTLELGDSALYLCASSLAGTGDTGELFFGEGSRLTVL.

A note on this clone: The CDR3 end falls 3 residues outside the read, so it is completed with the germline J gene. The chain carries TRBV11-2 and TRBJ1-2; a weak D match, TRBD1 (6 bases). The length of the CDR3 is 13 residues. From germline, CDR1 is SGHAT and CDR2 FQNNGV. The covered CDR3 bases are TGTGCCAGCAGCATGGAGGGAACAGGGCCG. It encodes CASSMEGTGP. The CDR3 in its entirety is CASSMEGTGPYTF.

The CDR3 reads CASSPLGGVYEQYF. Incomplete CDR3 DNA: TGCGCCAGCAGCCCCCTGGGGGGGGTTTACGAG. The chain joins TRBV4-1 to TRBJ2-7, with TRBD2 identical over 7 bases. Read sequence stops 3 residues before the CDR3 end, and the germline J gene provides the missing end. With 4 bases clipped from V and 4 bases from J, the junction kept 7 bases outside the gene matches. Germline CDR1 and CDR2: MGHRA and YSYEKL. The CDR3 runs 14 residues.

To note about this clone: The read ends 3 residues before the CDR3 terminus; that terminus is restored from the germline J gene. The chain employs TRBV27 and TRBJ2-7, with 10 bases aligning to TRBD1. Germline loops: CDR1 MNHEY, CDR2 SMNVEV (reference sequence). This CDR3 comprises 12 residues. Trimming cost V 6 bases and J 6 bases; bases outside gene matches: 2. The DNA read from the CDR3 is TGTGCCAGCAGCTGGACAGGGGGCGAG. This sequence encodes CASSWTGGE. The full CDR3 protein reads CASSWTGGEQYF.

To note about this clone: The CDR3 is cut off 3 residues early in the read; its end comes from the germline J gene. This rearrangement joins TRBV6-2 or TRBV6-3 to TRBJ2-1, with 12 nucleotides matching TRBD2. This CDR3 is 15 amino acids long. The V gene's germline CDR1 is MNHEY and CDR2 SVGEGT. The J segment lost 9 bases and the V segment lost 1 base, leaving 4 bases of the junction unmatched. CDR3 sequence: CASSYWTSGVGEQFF. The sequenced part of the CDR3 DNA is TGTGCCAGCAGTTACTGGACTAGCGGGGTAGGTGAG.

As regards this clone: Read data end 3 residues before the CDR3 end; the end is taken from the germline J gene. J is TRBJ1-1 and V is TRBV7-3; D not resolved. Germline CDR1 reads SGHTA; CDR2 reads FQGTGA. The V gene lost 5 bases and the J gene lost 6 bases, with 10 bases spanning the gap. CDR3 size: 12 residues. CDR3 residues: CASSRAGSEAFF. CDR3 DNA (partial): TGTGCCAGCAGCCGAGCCGGGTCTGAA.

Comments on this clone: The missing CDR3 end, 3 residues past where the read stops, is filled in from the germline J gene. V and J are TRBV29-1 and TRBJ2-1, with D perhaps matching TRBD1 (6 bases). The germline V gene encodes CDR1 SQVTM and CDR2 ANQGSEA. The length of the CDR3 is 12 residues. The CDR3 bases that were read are TGCACCGTGGGGACATCAGTCGATGAG. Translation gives CTVGTSVDE. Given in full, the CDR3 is CTVGTSVDEQFF.

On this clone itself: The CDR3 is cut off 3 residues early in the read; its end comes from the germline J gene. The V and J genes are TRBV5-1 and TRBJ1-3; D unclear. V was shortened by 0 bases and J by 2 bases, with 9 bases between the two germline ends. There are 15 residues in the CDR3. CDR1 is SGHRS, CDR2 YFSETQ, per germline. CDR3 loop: CASSLDGEAGNTIYF. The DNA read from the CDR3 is TGCGCCAGCAGCTTGGACGGGGAAGCTGGAAACACC.

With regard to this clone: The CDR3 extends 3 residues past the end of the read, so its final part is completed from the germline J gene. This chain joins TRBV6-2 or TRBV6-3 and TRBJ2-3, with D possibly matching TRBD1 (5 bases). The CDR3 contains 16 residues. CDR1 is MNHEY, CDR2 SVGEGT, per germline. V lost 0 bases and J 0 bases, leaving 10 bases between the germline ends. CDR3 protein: CASSYSLGDSTDTQYF. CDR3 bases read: TGTGCCAGCAGTTACTCGTTAGGGGATAGCACAGATACG.

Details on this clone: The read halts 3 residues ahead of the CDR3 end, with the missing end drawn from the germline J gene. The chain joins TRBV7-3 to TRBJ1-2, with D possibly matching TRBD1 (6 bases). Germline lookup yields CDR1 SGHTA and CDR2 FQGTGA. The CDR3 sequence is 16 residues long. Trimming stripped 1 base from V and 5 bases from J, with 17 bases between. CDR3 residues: CASSLKRGHFPYGYTF. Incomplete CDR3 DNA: TGTGCCAGCAGCTTAAAGAGGGGACACTTTCCTTATGGC.

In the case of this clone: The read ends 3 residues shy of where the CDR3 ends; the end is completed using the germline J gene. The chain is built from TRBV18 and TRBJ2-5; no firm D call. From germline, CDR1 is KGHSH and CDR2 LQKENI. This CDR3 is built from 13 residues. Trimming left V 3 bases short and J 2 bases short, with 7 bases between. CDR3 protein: CASSPGEQETQYF. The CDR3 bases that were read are TGTGCCAGCTCACCCGGTGAACAAGAGACC.

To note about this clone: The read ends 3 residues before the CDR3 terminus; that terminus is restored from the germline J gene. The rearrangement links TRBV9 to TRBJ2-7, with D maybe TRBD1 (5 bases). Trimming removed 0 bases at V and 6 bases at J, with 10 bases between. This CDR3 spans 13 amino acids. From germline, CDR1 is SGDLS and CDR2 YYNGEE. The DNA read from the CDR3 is TGTGCCAGCAGCGTAGGCAGGGTAAGCGAG. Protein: CASSVGRVSE. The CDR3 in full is CASSVGRVSEQYF. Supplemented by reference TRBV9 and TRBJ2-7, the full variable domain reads DSGVTQTPKHLITATGQRVTLRCSPRSGDLSVYWYQQSLDQGLQFLIQYYNGEERAKGNILERFSAQQFPDLHSELNLSSLELGDSALYFCASSVGRVSEQYFGPGTRLTVT.